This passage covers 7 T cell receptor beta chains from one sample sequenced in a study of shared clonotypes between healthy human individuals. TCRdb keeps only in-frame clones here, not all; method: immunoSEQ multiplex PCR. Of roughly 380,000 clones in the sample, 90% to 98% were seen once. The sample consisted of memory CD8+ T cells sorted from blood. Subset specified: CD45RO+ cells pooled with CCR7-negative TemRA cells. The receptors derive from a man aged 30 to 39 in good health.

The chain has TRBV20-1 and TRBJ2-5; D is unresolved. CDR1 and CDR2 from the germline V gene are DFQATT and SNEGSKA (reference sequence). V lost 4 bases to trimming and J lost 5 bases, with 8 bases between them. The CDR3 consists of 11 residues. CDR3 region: CSATVGETQYF. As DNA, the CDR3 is TGCAGTGCTACGGTTGGGGAGACCCAGTACTTC.

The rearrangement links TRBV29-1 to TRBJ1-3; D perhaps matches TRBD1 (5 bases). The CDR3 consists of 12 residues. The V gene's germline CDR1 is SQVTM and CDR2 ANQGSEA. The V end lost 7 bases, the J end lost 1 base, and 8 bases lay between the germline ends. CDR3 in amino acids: CSAGTSGNTIYF. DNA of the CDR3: TGCAGCGCAGGGACGTCTGGAAACACCATATATTTT.

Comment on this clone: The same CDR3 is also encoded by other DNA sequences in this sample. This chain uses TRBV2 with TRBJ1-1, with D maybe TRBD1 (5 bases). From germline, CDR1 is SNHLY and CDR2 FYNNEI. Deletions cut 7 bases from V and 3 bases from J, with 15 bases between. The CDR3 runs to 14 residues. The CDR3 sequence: CASTLPGQDTEAFF. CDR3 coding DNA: TGTGCCAGCACCCTACCGGGGCAGGACACTGAAGCTTTCTTT.

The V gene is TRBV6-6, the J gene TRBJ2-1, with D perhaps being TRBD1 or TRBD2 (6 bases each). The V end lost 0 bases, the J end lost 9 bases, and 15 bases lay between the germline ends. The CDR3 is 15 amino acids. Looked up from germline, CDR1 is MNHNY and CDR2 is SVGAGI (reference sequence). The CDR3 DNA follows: TGTGCCAGCAGTTACTCGAGTACGGGGGCGGGTGAGCAGTTCTTC. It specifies CASSYSSTGAGEQFF.

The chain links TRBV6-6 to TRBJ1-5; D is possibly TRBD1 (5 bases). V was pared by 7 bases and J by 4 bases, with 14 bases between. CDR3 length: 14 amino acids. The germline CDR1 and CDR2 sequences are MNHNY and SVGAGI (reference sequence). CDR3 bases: TGTGCCAGCACCCATGGGGGTCCAAATCAGCCCCAGCATTTT. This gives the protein CASTHGGPNQPQHF.

In DNA, the CDR3 is TGCAGTGCTCGACAGCACGAAGCTTTCTTT. Its protein is CSARQHEAFF. V and J are TRBV20-1 and TRBJ1-1; D perhaps matches TRBD1 (5 bases). The CDR3 is 10 residues long. V lost 5 bases and J lost 8, with 9 bases in between. CDR1 and CDR2 (germline): DFQATT, SNEGSKA (reference sequence).

The DNA of the CDR3 is TGTGCCAGCAGTCCGACTAGCGGGATCCACGAGCAGTACTTC. It translates to CASSPTSGIHEQYF. J is TRBJ2-7 and V is TRBV2, with 11 bases identical to TRBD2. The V and J ends lost 5 bases and 5 bases, in that order; junction bases with no gene match: 5. The CDR3 length is 14 residues. CDR1 is SNHLY and CDR2 is FYNNEI in the germline V gene.